These 31 T cell receptor beta chains share one sample of origin, sequenced in a study of blood T cell dynamics during melanoma immunotherapy. The sample's time point: pre-treatment baseline. Sequencing was performed with immunoSEQ multiplex PCR; in TCRdb, only in-frame clones are kept and a portion is missing. The sample shows fewer than 25,000 clones, nearly 90% of them seen only once. The starting material was blood, obtained from a patient treated with checkpoint blockade. Source of these receptors: a human donor with melanoma.

The chain is built from TRBV30 and TRBJ2-5; D gene ambiguous. CDR1 and CDR2 from the germline V gene are GTSNPN and SVGIG (reference sequence). Trimming shortened V by 0 bases and J by 3 bases, and 2 bases separated the two germline ends. This CDR3 contains 11 residues. The CDR3 sequence is CAWSVKETQYF. CDR3 sequence (DNA): TGTGCCTGGAGTGTTAAAGAGACCCAGTACTTC.

The chain links TRBV13 to TRBJ2-1; D is perhaps TRBD1 or TRBD2 (5 bases each). CDR3 length: 16 amino acids. Trimming left V 6 bases short and J 4 bases short, with 19 bases between. Germline values: CDR1 PRHDT, CDR2 FYEKMQ (reference sequence). CDR3 in amino acids: CASRLGTSAVYNEQFF. In nucleotides, the CDR3 is TGTGCCAGCAGACTCGGGACCTCAGCGGTTTACAATGAGCAGTTCTTC.

V gene TRBV5-6 combines with J gene TRBJ1-4; D remains unclear. The CDR3 spans 15 residues. Trimming removed 4 bases from V and 6 bases from J, with 16 bases in between. Germline CDR1 and CDR2: SGHDT and YYEEEE. The CDR3 nucleotides are TGTGCCAGCAGCGGAACGGCGCGGGGTGATGAAAAACTGTTTTTT. Its translation is CASSGTARGDEKLFF. Full variable domain (missing parts from reference TRBV5-6 and TRBJ1-4): DAGVTQSPTHLIKTRGQQVTLRCSPKSGHDTVSWYQQALGQGPQFIFQYYEEEERQRGNFPDRFSGHQFPNYSSELNVNALLLGDSALYLCASSGTARGDEKLFFGSGTQLSVL.

This clone appeared a single time. The J gene is TRBJ1-1, the V gene TRBV7-9; the D gene is possibly TRBD1 (5 bases). Deletions cut 1 base from V and 10 bases from J, with 13 bases between. This CDR3 is built from 13 residues. Germline V CDR1 and CDR2: SEHNR, FQNEAQ (reference sequence). The CDR3, as DNA: TGTGCCAGCAGCTTAGAATCATGGGGGGGAGCTTTCTTT. Encoded protein: CASSLESWGGAFF.

This chain joins TRBV18 and TRBJ2-3; D is uncertain. CDR3 length: 12 amino acids. Germline V lookup: CDR1 KGHSH, CDR2 LQKENI. V was trimmed by 2 bases and J by 4 bases, leaving 4 bases between them. CDR3 nucleotide sequence: TGTGCCAGCTCACCAGGGGCAGATACGCAGTATTTT. This gives the protein CASSPGADTQYF. Complete variable domain (other parts from reference TRBV18 and TRBJ2-3): NAGVMQNPRHLVRRRGQEARLRCSPMKGHSHVYWYRQLPEEGLKFMVYLQKENIIDESGMPKERFSAEFPKEGPSILRIQQVVRGDSAAYFCASSPGADTQYFGPGTRLTVL.

The chain recombines TRBV5-8 with TRBJ1-2, with 8 bases fitting TRBD1. Trimming at V came to 4 bases and at J to 8 bases, leaving 10 bases not matched to a gene. CDR3 size: 14 residues. Germline lookup yields CDR1 SGHTS and CDR2 YDEGEE. This CDR3 is CASSLAGTGFGYTF. Here the CDR3 DNA reads TGTGCCAGCAGCCTGGCCGGGACAGGTTTCGGCTACACCTTC.

This chain joins TRBV7-6 and TRBJ1-2; D gene unclear. Germline-derived CDR1 and CDR2 are SGHVS and FNYEAQ. V lost 1 base, J lost 5 bases, and 11 bases lay in between. This CDR3 region has 14 residues. DNA for the CDR3: TGTGCCAGCAGCTTAGGTGGCAGAGAGTATGGCTACACCTTC. Its protein product is CASSLGGREYGYTF.

V is TRBV2 and J is TRBJ2-7; 8 bases match TRBD1. Germline V CDR1 and CDR2: SNHLY, FYNNEI. The CDR3 is made up of 15 amino acids. The trim removed 4 bases at V and 0 bases at J, leaving 5 bases unmatched. The CDR3: CASSVGTGSSYEQYF. CDR3 nucleotides: TGTGCCAGCAGTGTCGGGACAGGTAGCTCCTACGAGCAGTACTTC.

The rearrangement uses TRBV9 and TRBJ1-2; 7 nucleotides align to TRBD1. V was pared by 0 bases and J by 0 bases, with 5 bases of the junction left unmatched. The CDR3 extends over 16 amino acids. Germline V gene data show CDR1 as SGDLS and CDR2 as YYNGEE. CDR3 coding DNA: TGTGCCAGCAGCGTAGGACAGGGACCCGCTAACTATGGCTACACCTTC. It specifies CASSVGQGPANYGYTF. Complete variable domain (other parts from reference TRBV9 and TRBJ1-2): DSGVTQTPKHLITATGQRVTLRCSPRSGDLSVYWYQQSLDQGLQFLIQYYNGEERAKGNILERFSAQQFPDLHSELNLSSLELGDSALYFCASSVGQGPANYGYTFGSGTRLTVV.

This clone was detected a few times. This chain joins TRBV7-3 and TRBJ2-2; tentative D call: TRBD2 (5 bases). The ends were cut back, 4 bases at V and 7 bases at J, with 10 bases in the middle. The CDR3 contains 13 residues. CDR1 is SGHTA and CDR2 is FQGTGA in the germline V gene. The CDR3 region is CASSSNGVGELFF. The CDR3 DNA is TGTGCCAGCAGCTCAAACGGGGTCGGGGAGCTGTTTTTT.

V is TRBV19 and J is TRBJ2-5, with D unresolved. The CDR3 loop spans 11 amino acids. V was shortened by 5 bases and J by 3 bases, with 4 bases between the two germline ends. Germline V lookup: CDR1 LNHDA, CDR2 SQIVND (reference sequence). CDR3 sequence: CASSAEETQYF. The CDR3 DNA is TGTGCCAGTAGTGCTGAAGAGACCCAGTACTTC.

This clone was detected a few times. This chain links TRBV18 with TRBJ2-7; weak D call: TRBD2 (5 bases). Germline V CDR1 and CDR2: KGHSH, LQKENI. V dropped 3 bases and J dropped 5 bases, with 14 bases sitting between them. The CDR3 runs 14 residues. CDR3: CASSPGLSMDEQYF. Here the CDR3 DNA reads TGTGCCAGCTCACCCGGACTGAGCATGGACGAGCAGTACTTC.

This chain connects TRBV6-6 to TRBJ2-7; D gene uncertain. From germline, CDR1 is MNHNY and CDR2 SVGAGI (reference sequence). CDR3 length: 11 amino acids. V was clipped by 2 bases and J by 3 bases, with 2 bases between them. CDR3 sequence (DNA): TGTGCCAGCAGTTACGACTACGAGCAGTACTTC. As protein: CASSYDYEQYF.

Concerning this clone: A read error may produce the germline difference seen at one junction end. The V call is TRBV11-3, the J call TRBJ2-2, with 7 bases matching TRBD1. Germline V gene data show CDR1 as SGHNT and CDR2 as YENEEA. The CDR3 is 15 amino acids. In DNA, the CDR3 is TGTGCCAGCAGCTCTCCGACAGGGAACTCCGGGGAGCTGTTTTTT. This translates into CASSSPTGNSGELFF.

J is TRBJ2-3 and V is TRBV4-1; 8 nucleotides line up with TRBD2. The CDR3 totals 17 residues. The ends lost 1 base at V and 4 bases at J; junction bases unmatched: 10. Germline V lookup: CDR1 MGHRA, CDR2 YSYEKL. The CDR3 bases are TGCGCCAGCAGCCAAGCCCACGGGGGGGCCGGCGCAGATACGCAGTATTTT. Its protein product is CASSQAHGGAGADTQYF.

The CDR3 here is CASKDGDRGGEQYF. In DNA form, the CDR3 reads TGTGCCAGCAAGGACGGGGACAGGGGGGGAGAGCAGTACTTC. The genes are TRBV28 and TRBJ2-7; 11 nucleotides line up with TRBD1. CDR1 and CDR2 (germline): MDHEN, SYDVKM. Trimming removed 7 bases from V and 7 bases from J; junction bases left unmatched: 9. This CDR3 spans 14 amino acids.

This chain connects TRBV7-9 to TRBJ1-2, with D tentatively TRBD1 (5 bases). With 7 bases removed from V and 4 bases from J, the gap between germline ends came to 13 bases. The CDR3 sequence is 13 residues long. Germline CDR1 and CDR2: SEHNR and FQNEAQ (reference sequence). The CDR3 loop is CASIPDSAYGYTF. The CDR3 region has the DNA TGTGCCAGCATCCCTGACAGCGCCTATGGCTACACCTTC.

J is TRBJ1-1 and V is TRBV5-5, with D maybe TRBD1 (5 bases). V dropped 1 base and J dropped 0 bases, with 16 bases sitting between them. CDR3 size: 17 residues. From germline, CDR1 is SGHKS and CDR2 YYEKEE (reference sequence). CDR3 in DNA: TGTGCCAGCAGCTTGTTGGAGACAGTAGCCCTGAACACTGAAGCTTTCTTT. The encoded protein is CASSLLETVALNTEAFF.

V and J are TRBV19 and TRBJ2-7, with 7 bases lining up with TRBD2. The CDR3 has 14 residues. J gave up 2 bases and V 5 bases, and 6 bases lay outside the gene matches. CDR1 is LNHDA, CDR2 SQIVND, per germline (reference sequence). CDR3: CASSSASGPYEQYF. For the CDR3, the DNA is TGTGCCAGTAGTTCGGCTAGCGGACCCTACGAGCAGTACTTC. The full variable domain, its missing parts supplied by reference TRBV19 and TRBJ2-7, is DGGITQSPKYLFRKEGQNVTLSCEQNLNHDAMYWYRQDPGQGLRLIYYSQIVNDFQKGDIAEGYSVSREKKESFPLTVTSAQKNPTAFYLCASSSASGPYEQYFGPGTRLTVT.

The CDR3 DNA sequence: TGCAGCGTCTCGGACAGGGCAGATGAGCAGTTCTTC. As protein: CSVSDRADEQFF. This chain links TRBV29-1 with TRBJ2-1; 8 bases line up with TRBD1. Germline lookup yields CDR1 SQVTM and CDR2 ANQGSEA. The CDR3 is made up of 12 amino acids. Unmatched junction bases numbered 6, after V lost 6 bases and J lost 8 bases.

This clone has just one count. The J gene is TRBJ1-2, the V gene TRBV7-9; 8 positions agree with TRBD1. Germline loops: CDR1 SEHNR, CDR2 FQNEAQ (reference sequence). The CDR3 is 15 residues long. V lost 5 bases and J lost 6; bases outside the gene matches: 11. The CDR3 loop is CASSEHSGGADGYTF. CDR3 DNA sequence: TGTGCCAGCAGCGAGCACTCAGGGGGCGCGGATGGCTACACCTTC.

The gene calls are TRBV14 and TRBJ1-4; D is perhaps TRBD1 (6 bases). Germline V lookup: CDR1 SGHDN, CDR2 FVKESK. V was shortened by 3 bases and J by 3 bases, with 11 bases between the two germline ends. The CDR3 sequence is 15 residues long. CDR3 protein: CASSQNRAANEKLFF. Here the CDR3 DNA reads TGTGCCAGCAGCCAGAACAGGGCGGCTAATGAAAAACTGTTTTTT. Full variable domain (remainder filled in from reference TRBV14 and TRBJ1-4): EAGVTQFPSHSVIEKGQTVTLRCDPISGHDNLYWYRRVMGKEIKFLLHFVKESKQDESGMPNNRFLAERTGGTYSTLKVQPAELEDSGVYFCASSQNRAANEKLFFGSGTQLSVL.

The gene calls are TRBV30 and TRBJ1-1, with unresolved D. The CDR3 runs 14 residues. Trimming left V 1 base short and J 1 base short, with 10 bases between. Germline CDR1 GTSNPN, CDR2 SVGIG (reference sequence). CDR3 nucleotide sequence: TGTGCCTGGAGTGAATTAGGCAAGAACACTGAAGCTTTCTTT. Translating it yields CAWSELGKNTEAFF. Complete variable domain (other parts from reference TRBV30 and TRBJ1-1): SQTIHQWPATLVQPVGSPLSLECTVEGTSNPNLYWYRQAAGRGLQLLFYSVGIGQISSEVPQNLSASRPQDRQFILSSKKLLLSDSGFYLCAWSELGKNTEAFFGQGTRLTVV.

V gene TRBV7-8 combines with J gene TRBJ1-2; perhaps TRBD1 as D (5 bases). Trimming removed 5 bases at V and 8 bases at J, with 21 bases between. The CDR3 has 15 amino acids. Germline V CDR1 and CDR2: SGHVS, FQNEAQ. DNA of the CDR3: TGTGCCAGCAGCCCAAACAACGAGGGGACTCGGGGCTACACCTTC. Amino acid sequence: CASSPNNEGTRGYTF.

The chain recombines TRBV7-3 with TRBJ2-3, with 10 bases fitting TRBD2. Unmatched junction bases numbered 5, after V lost 5 bases and J lost 0 bases. Germline CDR1 and CDR2: SGHTA and FQGTGA. The CDR3 is 16 residues long. The CDR3 loop is CASSLQAGGSTDTQYF. CDR3 nucleotides: TGTGCCAGCAGCCTCCAAGCGGGGGGGAGCACAGATACGCAGTATTTT.

In its sample, this clone was seen once. The chain couples TRBV5-4 to TRBJ2-2; D perhaps matches TRBD2 (6 bases). The CDR3 is 15 residues long. Trimming took 4 bases from V and 1 from J, leaving 11 bases between them. Germline V gives CDR1 SGHNT, CDR2 YYREEE (reference sequence). In DNA, the CDR3 is TGTGCCAGCAGCGCGGGACTTCAGAACACCGGGGAGCTGTTTTTT. Amino acids: CASSAGLQNTGELFF. Combining the CDR3 with reference TRBV5-4 and TRBJ2-2 gives the whole variable domain ETGVTQSPTHLIKTRGQQVTLRCSSQSGHNTVSWYQQALGQGPQFIFQYYREEENGRGNFPPRFSGLQFPNYSSELNVNALELDDSALYLCASSAGLQNTGELFFGEGSRLTVL.

The chain combines TRBV6-5 with TRBJ1-1; 10 bases match TRBD1. The CDR3 is 14 amino acids. Germline CDR1 is MNHEY and CDR2 is SVGAGI. CDR3 sequence: CATQGQGMNTEAFF. The CDR3 bases are TGTGCGACGCAGGGACAGGGGATGAACACTGAAGCTTTCTTT.

The chain employs TRBV10-2 and TRBJ1-5; D unclear. This CDR3 region has 14 residues. The ends were cut back, 1 base at V and 6 bases at J, with 10 bases in the middle. Germline V gene data show CDR1 as WSHSY and CDR2 as SAAADI. The CDR3 loop is CASSEWGGSQPQHF. The CDR3 DNA sequence: TGCGCCAGCAGTGAGTGGGGAGGAAGTCAGCCCCAGCATTTT.

The chain couples TRBV4-1 to TRBJ1-3, with TRBD1 as a possible D gene (5 bases). The CDR3 is 15 residues long. V was trimmed by 0 bases and J by 4 bases, leaving 10 bases between them. CDR1 is MGHRA and CDR2 is YSYEKL in the germline V gene. In nucleotides, the CDR3 is TGCGCCAGCAGCCAAGAAACAGGAGGCGGAAACACCATATATTTT. This translates into CASSQETGGGNTIYF.

This rearrangement joins TRBV5-1 to TRBJ1-1; TRBD1 aligns across 7 bases. This CDR3 region has 14 residues. Trimming removed 4 bases from V and 3 bases from J; junction bases left unmatched: 6. Germline V gene sequence: CDR1 SGHRS, CDR2 YFSETQ. In DNA, the CDR3 is TGCGCCAGCAGCATAGGGGGCGCGGACACTGAAGCTTTCTTT. It codes for CASSIGGADTEAFF.

In DNA, the CDR3 is TGTGCCAGCAGTGATGCCACCGGGACAGGGGGCATAGGCACTGAAGCTTTCTTT. Translation gives CASSDATGTGGIGTEAFF. The chain carries TRBV6-1 and TRBJ1-1; 12 positions match TRBD1. The J segment lost 4 bases and the V segment lost 3 bases, leaving 12 bases of the junction unmatched. CDR3 length: 18 residues. Germline CDR1 MNHNS, CDR2 SASEGT.